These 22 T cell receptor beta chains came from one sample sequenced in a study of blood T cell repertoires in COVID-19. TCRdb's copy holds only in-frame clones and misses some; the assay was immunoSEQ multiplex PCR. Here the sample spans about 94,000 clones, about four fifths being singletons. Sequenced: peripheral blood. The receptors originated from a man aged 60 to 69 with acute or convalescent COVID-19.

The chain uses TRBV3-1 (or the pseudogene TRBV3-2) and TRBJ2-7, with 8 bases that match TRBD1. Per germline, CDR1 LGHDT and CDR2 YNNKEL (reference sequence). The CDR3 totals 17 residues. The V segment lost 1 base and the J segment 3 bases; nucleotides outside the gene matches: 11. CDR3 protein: CASSQALATGTGYEQYF. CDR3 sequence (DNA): TGTGCCAGCAGCCAAGCCCTGGCCACCGGGACAGGCTACGAGCAGTACTTC.

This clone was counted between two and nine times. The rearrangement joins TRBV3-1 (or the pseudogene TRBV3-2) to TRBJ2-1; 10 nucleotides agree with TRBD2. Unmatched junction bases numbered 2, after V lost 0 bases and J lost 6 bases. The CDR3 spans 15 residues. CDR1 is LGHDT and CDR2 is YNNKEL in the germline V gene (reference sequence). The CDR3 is CASSQELAGGNEQFF. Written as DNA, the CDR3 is TGTGCCAGCAGCCAAGAATTAGCGGGGGGCAATGAGCAGTTCTTC.

For the CDR3, the DNA is TGCGCCAGCAGCCACCCGCCTAGCGGGGTGGATACGCAGTATTTT. It encodes CASSHPPSGVDTQYF. The chain recombines TRBV4-1 with TRBJ2-3, with TRBD2 matching over 9 bases. The V gene end was trimmed by 3 bases and the J gene end by 6 bases; junction bases not matched to a gene: 7. The CDR3 sequence is 15 residues long. CDR1 MGHRA and CDR2 YSYEKL come from the germline V gene.

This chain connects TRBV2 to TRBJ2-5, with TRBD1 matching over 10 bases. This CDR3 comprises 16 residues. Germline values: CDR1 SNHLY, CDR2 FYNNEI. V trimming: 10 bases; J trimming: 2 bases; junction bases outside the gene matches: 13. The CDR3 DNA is TGTGCCACCCCGGGGGACAGGGGCCGGCGGCAAGAGACCCAGTACTTC. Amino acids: CATPGDRGRRQETQYF.

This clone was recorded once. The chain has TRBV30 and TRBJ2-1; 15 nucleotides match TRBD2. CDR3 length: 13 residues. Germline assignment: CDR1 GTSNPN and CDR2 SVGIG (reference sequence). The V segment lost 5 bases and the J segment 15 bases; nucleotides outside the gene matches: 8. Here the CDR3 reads CAWGTSGGSLPFF. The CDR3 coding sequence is TGTGCCTGGGGGACTAGCGGGGGGTCCTTACCGTTCTTC.

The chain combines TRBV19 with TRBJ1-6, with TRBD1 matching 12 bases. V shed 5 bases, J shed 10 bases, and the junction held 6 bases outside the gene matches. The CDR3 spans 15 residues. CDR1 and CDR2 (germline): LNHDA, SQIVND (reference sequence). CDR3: CASSPGQGASSPLHF. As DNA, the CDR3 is TGTGCCAGTAGTCCGGGACAGGGGGCGAGCTCACCCCTCCACTTT.

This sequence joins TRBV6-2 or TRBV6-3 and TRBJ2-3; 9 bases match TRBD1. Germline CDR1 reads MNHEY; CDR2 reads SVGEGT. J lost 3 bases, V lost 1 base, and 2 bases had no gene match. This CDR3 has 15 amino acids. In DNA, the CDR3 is TGTGCCAGCAGTTACTTACAGGGGGCGACAGATACGCAGTATTTT. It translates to CASSYLQGATDTQYF.

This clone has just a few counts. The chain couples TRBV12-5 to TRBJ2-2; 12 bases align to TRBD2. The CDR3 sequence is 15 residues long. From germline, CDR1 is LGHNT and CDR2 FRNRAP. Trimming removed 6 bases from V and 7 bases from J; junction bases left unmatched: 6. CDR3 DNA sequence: TGTGCTAGTGGACAGACTAGCGGGGGAATCGGGGAGCTGTTTTTT. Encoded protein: CASGQTSGGIGELFF.

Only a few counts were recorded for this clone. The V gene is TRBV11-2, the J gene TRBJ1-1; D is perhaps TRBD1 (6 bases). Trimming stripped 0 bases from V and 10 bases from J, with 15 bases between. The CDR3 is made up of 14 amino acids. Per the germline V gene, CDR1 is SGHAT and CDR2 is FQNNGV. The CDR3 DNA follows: TGTGCCAGCAGCTTAGATTCCGGGGGGGGCTTAGCTTTCTTT. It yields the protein CASSLDSGGGLAFF.

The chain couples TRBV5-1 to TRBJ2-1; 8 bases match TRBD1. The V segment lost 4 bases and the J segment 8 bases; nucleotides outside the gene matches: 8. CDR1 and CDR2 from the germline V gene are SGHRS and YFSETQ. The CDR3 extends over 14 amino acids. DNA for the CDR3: TGCGCCAGCAGCATCTGGACAGGGCGCGATGAGCAGTTCTTC. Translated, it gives CASSIWTGRDEQFF.

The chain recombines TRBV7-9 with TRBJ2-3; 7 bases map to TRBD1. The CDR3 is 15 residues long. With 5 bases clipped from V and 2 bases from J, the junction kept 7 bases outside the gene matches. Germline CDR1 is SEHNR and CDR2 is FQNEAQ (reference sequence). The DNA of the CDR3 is TGTGCCAGCAGCATCCCCACAGGGGACACAGATACGCAGTATTTT. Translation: CASSIPTGDTDTQYF.

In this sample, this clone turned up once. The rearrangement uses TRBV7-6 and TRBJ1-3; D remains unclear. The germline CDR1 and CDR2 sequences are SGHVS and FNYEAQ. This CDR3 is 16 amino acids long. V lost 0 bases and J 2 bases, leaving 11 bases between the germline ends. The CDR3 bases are TGTGCCAGCAGCTTAGCGGCGAGGGCCACTGGAAACACCATATATTTT. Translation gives CASSLAARATGNTIYF. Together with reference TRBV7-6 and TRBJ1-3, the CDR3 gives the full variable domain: GAGVSQSPRYKVTKRGQDVALRCDPISGHVSLYWYRQALGQGPEFLTYFNYEAQQDKSGLPNDRFSAERPEGSISTLTIQRTEQRDSAMYRCASSLAARATGNTIYFGEGSWLTVV.

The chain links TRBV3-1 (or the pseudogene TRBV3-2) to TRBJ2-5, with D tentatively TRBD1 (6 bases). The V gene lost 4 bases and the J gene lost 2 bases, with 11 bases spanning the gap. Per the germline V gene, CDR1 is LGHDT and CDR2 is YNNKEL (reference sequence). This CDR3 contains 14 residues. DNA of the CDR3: TGTGCCAGCAGCCTGGACAGAGCTCAAGAGACCCAGTACTTC. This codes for CASSLDRAQETQYF.

Written as DNA, the CDR3 is TGCGCCAGCAGCCAATCGGGACAGTATGGCTACACCTTC. Its translation: CASSQSGQYGYTF. The chain links TRBV4-3 to TRBJ1-2, with 7 nucleotides matching TRBD1. CDR3 length equals 13 residues. CDR1 and CDR2 (germline): LGHNA, YSLEER. The V and J ends lost 2 bases and 5 bases, in that order; junction bases with no gene match: 2.

The CDR3 region has the DNA TGTGCCAGCAATAGCGGGGGGGCAAACTATGAGCAGTTCTTC. As protein: CASNSGGANYEQFF. The rearrangement joins TRBV30 to TRBJ2-1; 11 bases are a match to TRBD2. The CDR3 contains 14 residues. V gave up 8 bases and J gave up 8 bases; unmatched junction bases: 11. Germline V gene lookup returns CDR1 GTSNPN and CDR2 SVGIG (reference sequence).

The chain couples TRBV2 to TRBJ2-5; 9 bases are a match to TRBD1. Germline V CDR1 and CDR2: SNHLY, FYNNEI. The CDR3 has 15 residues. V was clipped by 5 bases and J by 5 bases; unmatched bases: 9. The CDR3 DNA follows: TGTGCCAGCAGTCACGACGGGACAGGGAGGGAGACCCAGTACTTC. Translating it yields CASSHDGTGRETQYF.

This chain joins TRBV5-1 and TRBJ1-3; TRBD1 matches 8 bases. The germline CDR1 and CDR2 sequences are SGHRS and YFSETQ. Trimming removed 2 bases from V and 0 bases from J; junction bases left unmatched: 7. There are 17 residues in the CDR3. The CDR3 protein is CASSLMQGASSGNTIYF. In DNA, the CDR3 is TGCGCCAGCAGCTTAATGCAGGGGGCGTCCTCTGGAAACACCATATATTTT.

Here the CDR3 reads CASSVETGVGYTF. CDR3 nucleotides: TGTGCCAGCAGTGTAGAGACAGGGGTGGGCTACACCTTC. The chain carries TRBV25-1 and TRBJ1-2; 8 positions agree with TRBD1. This CDR3 spans 13 amino acids. Germline loops: CDR1 MGHDK, CDR2 SYGVNS. J was trimmed by 8 bases and V by 4 bases; bases with no gene match: 6.

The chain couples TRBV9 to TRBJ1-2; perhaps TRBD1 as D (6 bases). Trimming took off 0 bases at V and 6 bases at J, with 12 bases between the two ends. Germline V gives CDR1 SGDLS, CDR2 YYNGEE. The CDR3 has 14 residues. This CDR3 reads CASSVEGGRNGYTF. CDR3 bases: TGTGCCAGCAGCGTAGAGGGGGGGCGCAATGGCTACACCTTC.

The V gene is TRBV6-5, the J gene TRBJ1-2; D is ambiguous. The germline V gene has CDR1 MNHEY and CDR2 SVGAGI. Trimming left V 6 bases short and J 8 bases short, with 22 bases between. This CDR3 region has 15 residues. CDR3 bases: TGTGCCAGCAGCTCGGGGTGGCAGAACCCTATGGGCTACACCTTC. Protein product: CASSSGWQNPMGYTF.

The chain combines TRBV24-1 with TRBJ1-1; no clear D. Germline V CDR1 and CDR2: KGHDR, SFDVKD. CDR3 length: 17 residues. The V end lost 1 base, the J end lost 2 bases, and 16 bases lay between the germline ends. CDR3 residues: CATSDFDIRSTNTEAFF. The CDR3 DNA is TGTGCCACCAGTGATTTCGATATCAGATCAACAAACACTGAAGCTTTCTTT.

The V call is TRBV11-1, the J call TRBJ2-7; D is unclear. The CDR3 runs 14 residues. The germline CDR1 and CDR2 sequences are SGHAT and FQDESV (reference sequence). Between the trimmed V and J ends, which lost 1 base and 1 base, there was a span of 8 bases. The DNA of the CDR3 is TGTGCCAGCAGCTTAGACTCGAGGTCCTACGAGCAGTACTTC. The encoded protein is CASSLDSRSYEQYF.